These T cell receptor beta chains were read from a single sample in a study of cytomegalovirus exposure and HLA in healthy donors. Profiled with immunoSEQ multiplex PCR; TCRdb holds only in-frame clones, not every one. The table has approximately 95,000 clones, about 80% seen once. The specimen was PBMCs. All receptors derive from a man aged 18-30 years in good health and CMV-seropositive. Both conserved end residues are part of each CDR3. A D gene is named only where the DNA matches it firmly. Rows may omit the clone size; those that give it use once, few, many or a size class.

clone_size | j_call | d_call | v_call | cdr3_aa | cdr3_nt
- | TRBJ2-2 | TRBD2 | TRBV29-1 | CSVVPAGGPTGELFF | TGCAGCGTTGTCCCCGCGGGGGGACCAACCGGGGAGCTGTTTTTT
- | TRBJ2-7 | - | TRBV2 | CASSDWLHQDYEQYF | TGTGCCAGCAGTGATTGGCTCCACCAAGACTACGAGCAGTACTTC
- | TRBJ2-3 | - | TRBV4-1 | CASSQVLAATSLTDTQYF | TGCGCCAGCAGCCAAGTTTTAGCGGCCACCAGCCTCACAGATACGCAGTATTTT
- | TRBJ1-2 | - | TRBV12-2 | CASRLVLGAERCGYTF | TGTGCAAGTCGCTTAGTTCTGGGGGCGGAACGGTGTGGCTACACCTTC
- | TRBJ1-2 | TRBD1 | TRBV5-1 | CASSLGQVGSYGYTF | TGCGCCAGCAGCTTAGGACAGGTTGGGTCCTATGGCTACACCTTC
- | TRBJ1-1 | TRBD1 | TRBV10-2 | CASSESTGGGTEAFF | TGCGCCAGCAGTGAGTCTACAGGGGGGGGGACTGAAGCTTTCTTT
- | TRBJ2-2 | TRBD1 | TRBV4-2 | CASSQLGGQGKTGELFF | TGTGCCAGCAGCCAACTAGGCGGACAGGGGAAAACCGGGGAGCTGTTTTTT
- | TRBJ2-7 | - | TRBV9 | CASSVSQAAYEQYF | TGTGCCAGCAGCGTAAGTCAGGCCGCCTACGAGCAGTACTTC
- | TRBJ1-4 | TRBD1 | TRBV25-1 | CASKGDRINEKLFF | TGTGCCAGCAAGGGGGACAGGATTAATGAAAAACTGTTTTTT
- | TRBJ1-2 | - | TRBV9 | CASSVAGSANYGYTF | TGTGCCAGCAGCGTAGCGGGGAGTGCTAACTATGGCTACACCTTC
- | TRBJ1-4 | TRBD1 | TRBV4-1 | CASSFRSRGAEKLFF | TGCGCCAGCAGCTTTAGGAGCAGGGGGGCTGAAAAACTGTTTTTT
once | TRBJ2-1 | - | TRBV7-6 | CASSPPGGSYNEQFF | TGTGCCAGCAGCCCCCCGGGCGGGTCCTACAATGAGCAGTTCTTC
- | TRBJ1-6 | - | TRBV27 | CASSPGGVYYNSPLHF | TGTGCCAGCAGTCCCGGGGGGGTCTACTATAATTCACCCCTCCACTTT
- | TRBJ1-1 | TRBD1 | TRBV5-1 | CASSALGQGEAFF | TGCGCCAGCAGCGCCCTCGGACAGGGTGAAGCTTTCTTT
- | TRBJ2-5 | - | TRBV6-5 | CASSLTRGTQYF | TGTGCCAGCAGTCTTACTCGGGGGACCCAGTACTTC
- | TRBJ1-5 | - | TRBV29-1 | CSVAEGSGGNQPQHF | TGCAGCGTTGCCGAGGGCTCGGGGGGCAATCAGCCCCAGCATTTT
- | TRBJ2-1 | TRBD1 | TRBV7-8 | CASSLGGDRAYNEQFF | TGTGCCAGCAGCTTAGGAGGGGACAGGGCATACAATGAGCAGTTCTTC
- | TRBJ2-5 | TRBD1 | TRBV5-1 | CASSFSENRGSWETQYF | TGCGCCAGCAGCTTCTCCGAAAACAGGGGGTCTTGGGAGACCCAGTACTTC
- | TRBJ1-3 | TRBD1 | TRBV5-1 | CASSLTRDRDRVSRFGNTIYF | TGCGCCAGCAGCTTGACGAGAGACCGGGACAGGGTCAGTCGGTTTGGAAACACCATATATTTT
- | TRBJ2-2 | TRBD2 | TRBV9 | CASSGSGGARAGELFF | TGTGCCAGCAGCGGTAGCGGGGGGGCGAGGGCCGGGGAGCTGTTTTTT
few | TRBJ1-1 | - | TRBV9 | CASSRQANTEAFF | TGTGCCAGCAGTAGGCAGGCGAACACTGAAGCTTTCTTT
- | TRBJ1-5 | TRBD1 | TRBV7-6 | CASSLGRGTGQPQHF | TGTGCCAGCAGCTTAGGCAGGGGGACAGGTCAGCCCCAGCATTTT
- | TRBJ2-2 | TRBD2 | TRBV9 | CAFLAGANTGELFF | TGTGCCTTTCTAGCGGGGGCTAACACCGGGGAGCTGTTTTTT
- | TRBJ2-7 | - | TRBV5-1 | CASSLATGSTYEQYF | TGCGCCAGCAGCTTAGCTACAGGGTCCACCTACGAGCAGTACTTC
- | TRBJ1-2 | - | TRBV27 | CASSLAGGAYGYTF | TGTGCCAGCAGTTTAGCTGGGGGCGCCTATGGCTACACCTTC
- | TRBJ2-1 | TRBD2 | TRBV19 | CASTLLASSYNEQFF | TGTGCCAGTACCCTACTAGCGAGCTCCTACAATGAGCAGTTCTTC
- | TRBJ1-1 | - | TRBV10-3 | CAIQKDTEAFF | TGTGCCATCCAGAAAGACACTGAAGCTTTCTTT
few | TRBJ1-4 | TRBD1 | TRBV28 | CASSPGQGFNEKLFF | TGTGCCAGCAGTCCAGGACAGGGGTTTAATGAAAAACTGTTTTTT
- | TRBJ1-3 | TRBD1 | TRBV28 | CASSLTGTNTIYF | TGTGCCAGCAGCCTGACAGGGACAAACACCATATATTTT
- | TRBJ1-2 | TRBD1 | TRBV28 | CASRRQGSGGYTF | TGTGCCAGCAGGAGACAGGGGAGTGGTGGCTACACCTTC
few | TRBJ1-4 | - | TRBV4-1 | CASSEHPEKLFF | TGCGCCAGCAGCGAACACCCTGAAAAACTGTTTTTT
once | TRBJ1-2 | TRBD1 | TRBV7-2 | CASTLDRDYGYTF | TGTGCCAGCACCCTCGACAGGGACTATGGCTACACCTTC
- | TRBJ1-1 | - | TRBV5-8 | CASTRGGAEAFF | TGTGCCAGCACCCGGGGTGGGGCTGAAGCTTTCTTT
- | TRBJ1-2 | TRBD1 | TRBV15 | CATSRDLGGTGGFGYTF | TGTGCCACCAGCAGAGATCTAGGTGGGACAGGGGGCTTCGGCTACACCTTC
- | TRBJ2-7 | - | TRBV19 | CASSPRDSIYEQYF | TGTGCCAGTAGCCCGAGGGATAGTATTTACGAGCAGTACTTC
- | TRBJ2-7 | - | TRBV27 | CASSLKEGTYEQYF | TGTGCCAGCAGTTTAAAGGAGGGAACCTACGAGCAGTACTTC
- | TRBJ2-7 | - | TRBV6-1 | CASSEARGGWLGQYF | TGTGCCAGCAGTGAAGCGCGCGGGGGCTGGTTGGGGCAGTACTTC
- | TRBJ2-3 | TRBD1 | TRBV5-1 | CASSYMGQGSTDTQYF | TGCGCCAGCAGCTATATGGGACAGGGAAGCACAGATACGCAGTATTTT
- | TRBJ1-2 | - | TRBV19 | CASRPWAEGVYGYTF | TGTGCCAGTAGACCCTGGGCGGAGGGCGTCTATGGCTACACCTTC
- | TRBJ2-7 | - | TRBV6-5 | CASRDWGSYEQYF | TGTGCCAGCAGGGACTGGGGCTCCTACGAGCAGTACTTC
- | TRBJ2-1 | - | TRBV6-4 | CASMKGQRRHNEQFF | TGTGCCAGCATGAAAGGACAAAGGCGCCACAATGAGCAGTTCTTC
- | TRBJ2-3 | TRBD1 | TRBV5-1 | CASSLATDRGRRGDTQYF | TGCGCCAGCAGCTTGGCCACCGACAGGGGCCGTCGTGGAGATACGCAGTATTTT